Sequencing of this T cell receptor (beta chain) was carried out in a study of robustness of blood B and T cell sequencing (dated by TCRdb to the late 2010s). Context from the whole study: The goal of the study was to figure out the amount of peripheral blood required to reliably characterize the TCRbeta and IgG repertoires of an individual. In each of the nine to eleven independently drawn blood samples, TCRbeta and IgG repertoires were quantified. As technical replicates, two replicate TCRbeta cDNA libraries were made from one shared RNA pool taken from a single 10 ml draw.

Library construction relied on PCR. Sequenced using an Illumina MiSeq. cDNA was made using SMARTScribe reverse transcriptase and a 5' template-switch oligo that added a universal priming site. The template-switch oligo carried a 12-nucleotide random unique molecular identifier (UMI) that tagged each cDNA molecule. During reverse transcription, TCRbeta transcripts were targeted using chain-specific reverse primers. Residual template-switch adapters were removed by uracil DNA glycosylase treatment, and cDNA was purified using a Qiagen MinElute kit. The first PCR ran for roughly 25 cycles with KAPA HiFi HotStart ReadyMix and step-out primers, divided among four 50 microliter reactions. Before further amplification, first-round PCR products were gel-purified. Illumina Nextera adapters were attached in a second PCR of around 8 cycles, and the libraries were then purified and pooled. The UMI barcode for each TCRbeta molecule was captured by a 50-nucleotide 5' read. Processing in the source paper ran as follows. The MIGEC toolkit was used to group reads by UMI into consensus reads. PEAR was used to merge forward and reverse consensus reads into final reads. A custom decontamination script removed identical UMI-sequence pairs shared across libraries, treating them as cross-sample contamination. V(D)J assignment and CDR3 extraction were performed with MIGMAP, a wrapper around IgBLAST. A TCR clonotype was defined by an identical V gene, J gene and CDR3 amino acid sequence; no sequencing was done for CDR1 and CDR2. The raw public data were reprocessed by TCRdb itself: fastp quality trimming at Q25, MiXCR clonotype calling, in-frame beta chains only. Each CDR3 protein appears once, grouped with its most common genes and DNA. TCRdb's processing, not the study's, gives the V and J calls here. In this sample the table shows about 3,500 distinct CDR3 sequences, roughly half of which occur a single time. The top ten clones comprise 20% to 30% of the sample.

This clonotype appeared a few times. There is no known antigen for this receptor. Within one base of it there is no much larger clone, and no base qualities were kept. mRNA, which captures expressed receptors, was used instead of genomic DNA for quantification of TCRbeta repertoires. Without cell sorting, buffy coat leukocytes were collected into Trizol, and RNA was extracted using the Direct-zol RNA MiniPrep Plus kit. EDTA blood tubes were spun right away at 4 degrees C to separate plasma, buffy coat and red blood cells. On the study overall, not on this receptor specifically: TCRbeta rarefaction curves did not fully plateau, suggesting under-sequencing or many low-abundance clonotypes. Between the technical replicate libraries, under 95% of the top 10,000 TCRbeta clonotypes in one library were also present in the other library. Coverage of the top 10,000 TCRbeta clonotypes approached saturation when 3 or 4 tubes (about 30-45 ml blood) were combined. EDTA tubes required immediate fractionation, limiting use in multi-site collections. The 1,000 most abundant TCRbeta clonotypes from the pooled draws were found in every single 10 ml sample. No improvement in the overlap of rare TCRbeta clonotypes was observed when tubes were pooled, implying that much larger blood volumes would be needed for rare TCRbeta clonotypes to be captured. Evidence of cross-contamination, likely resulting from batch processing, was observed in one pair of TCRbeta libraries, and the UMI-sequence pairs shared between the two libraries were removed.

CDR1 and CDR2, per the germline V gene, are SGHTA and FQGNSA. The germline ends are 14 bases apart after V is trimmed by 4 bases and J by 8 bases. Reading from cysteine to phenylalanine, the CDR3 counts 14 amino acids. The only DNA kept is the CDR3, 42 bases in frame from the first base. Sequences were obtained from peripheral blood. This chain is built from TRBV7-2 and TRBJ1-4; TRBD1 is a possible D gene, resting on 5 matching bases. This clonotype was sampled from a human donor in good health. The nucleotides are TGTGCCAGCAGCTCTGGGACGGTGGGGGAAAAACTGTTTTTT. Its translation is CASSSGTVGEKLFF.